This record concerns one T cell receptor (beta chain) sequence. The data are from a study of blood T cell repertoires in COVID-19. Germline CDR1 reads SGHTS; CDR2 reads YDEGEE. The CDR3 covers 13 residues. Trimming left V 2 bases short and J 2 bases short, with 8 bases between. Data came from immunoSEQ multiplex PCR; TCRdb stores just in-frame clones and leaves some out. The table includes around 130,000 clones, roughly 80% detected once. The sample comprised peripheral blood. This clonotype was obtained from a human donor in a cohort sampled during active COVID-19. The gene calls are TRBV5-8 and TRBJ2-7; tentatively, D is TRBD1 (5 bases). CDR3: CASSFPGTYEQYF. CDR3 DNA sequence: TGTGCCAGCAGCTTTCCAGGGACCTACGAGCAGTACTTC.